The clone carrying this T cell receptor (beta chain) was observed at least ten times. Its antigen is not identified. The junction departs from germline at one end; a sequencing error may be responsible. Patients picked for sequencing had shown CD8+CD57+ cell expansion detected by flow cytometry. This specimen belongs to a study of CD8+CD57+ T cells in acquired aplastic anemia. Across the study: Mean DNA quantity obtained from sorted CD4+ and CD8+ cells was around 3.2 ug. Findings of the study overall: The number of CD8+ CDR3 sequences shared by patients and controls was roughly 31. The study found no significant CD8+ Simpson's diversity difference between patients and controls.

For CDR3 and TCR beta VDJ profiling, genomic DNA was the template used. TCRdb called the reads again in MiXCR, with one record for every CDR3 protein. The sample yields hundreds of thousands of distinct CDR3 sequences, about a third seen once. CDR1 is SSHAT and CDR2 is FNYEAQ in the germline V gene (reference sequence). The CDR3 has 14 amino acids. The receptor's source is a human donor with aplastic anemia. The V gene is TRBV7-7, the J gene TRBJ2-1, with TRBD2 as a possible D gene (7 bases). The sample taken for sequencing was sorted CD4+, CD8+, or CD8+CD57+ T cells (not recorded which) from PBMCs. In nucleotides, the CDR3 is TGTGCTAGCAGCCCGCCTGGGGGGGCGAATGAGCAGTTCTTC. This sequence encodes CASSPPGGANEQFF.